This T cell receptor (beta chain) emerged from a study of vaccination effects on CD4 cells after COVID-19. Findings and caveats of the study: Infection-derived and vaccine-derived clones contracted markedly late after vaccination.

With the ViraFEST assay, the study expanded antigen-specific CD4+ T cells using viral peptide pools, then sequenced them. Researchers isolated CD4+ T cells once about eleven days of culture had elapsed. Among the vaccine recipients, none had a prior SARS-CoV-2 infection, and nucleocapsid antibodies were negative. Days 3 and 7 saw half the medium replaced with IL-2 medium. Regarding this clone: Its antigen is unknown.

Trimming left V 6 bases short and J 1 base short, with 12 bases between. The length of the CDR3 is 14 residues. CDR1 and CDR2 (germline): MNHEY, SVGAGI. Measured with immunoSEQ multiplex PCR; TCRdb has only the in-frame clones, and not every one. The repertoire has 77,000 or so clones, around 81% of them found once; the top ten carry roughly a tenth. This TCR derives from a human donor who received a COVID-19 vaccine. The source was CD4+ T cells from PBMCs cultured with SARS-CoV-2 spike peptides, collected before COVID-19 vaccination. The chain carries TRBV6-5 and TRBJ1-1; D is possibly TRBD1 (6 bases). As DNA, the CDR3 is TGTGCCAGCAGCTGGGGGGGGGCGAACACTGAAGCTTTCTTT. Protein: CASSWGGANTEAFF.